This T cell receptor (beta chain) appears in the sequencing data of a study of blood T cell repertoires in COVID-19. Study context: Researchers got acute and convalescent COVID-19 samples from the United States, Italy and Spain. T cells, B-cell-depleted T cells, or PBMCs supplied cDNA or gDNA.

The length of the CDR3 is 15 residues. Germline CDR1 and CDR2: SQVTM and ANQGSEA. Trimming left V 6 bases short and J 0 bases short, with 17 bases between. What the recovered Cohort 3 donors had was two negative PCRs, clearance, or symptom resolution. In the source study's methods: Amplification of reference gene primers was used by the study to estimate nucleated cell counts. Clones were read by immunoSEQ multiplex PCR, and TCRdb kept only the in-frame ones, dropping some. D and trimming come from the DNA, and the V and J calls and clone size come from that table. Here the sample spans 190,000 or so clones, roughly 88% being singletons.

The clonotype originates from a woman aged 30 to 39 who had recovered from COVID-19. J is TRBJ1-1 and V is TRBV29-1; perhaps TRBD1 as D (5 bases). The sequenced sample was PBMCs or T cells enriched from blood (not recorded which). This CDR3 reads CSVARDLLMNTEAFF. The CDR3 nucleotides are TGCAGCGTGGCCCGGGACTTACTTATGAACACTGAAGCTTTCTTT.